These 25 T cell receptor beta chains came from one sample sequenced in a study of blood T cells in healthy people across ages. The authors ran a second PCR of 7 to 11 cycles using a sample-barcoded 5' primer and a J-beta primer mix. TCRdb ran MiXCR on the 5' RACE reads and lists one entry per CDR3 protein. The sample lists about 2 million distinct CDR3 sequences, about 50% occurring once. The sample comprised blood. The receptor set was obtained from a woman aged 35 to 49 in good health.

This chain joins TRBV4-2 and TRBJ2-3; 11 nucleotides agree with TRBD2. V was pared by 1 base and J by 4 bases, with 10 bases of the junction left unmatched. Germline V gene sequence: CDR1 LGHNA, CDR2 YNFKEQ. CDR3 length: 18 residues. CDR3 sequence (DNA): TGTGCCAGCAGCCAAGTTGGGCGGACTAGCGGGTTGTCAGATACGCAGTATTTT. Translation gives CASSQVGRTSGLSDTQYF.

CDR3 sequence: CASTFDRGLISGANVLTF. Here the CDR3 DNA reads TGTGCCAGCACTTTCGACAGGGGGTTAATCTCTGGGGCCAACGTCCTGACTTTC. This rearrangement joins TRBV6-5 to TRBJ2-6; 9 nucleotides line up with TRBD1. The germline V gene has CDR1 MNHEY and CDR2 SVGAGI. V lost 7 bases to trimming and J lost 0 bases; unmatched junction nucleotides: 10. This CDR3 has 18 amino acids.

The V and J genes are TRBV25-1 and TRBJ2-4, with a tentative D call TRBD2 (5 bases). The J call may not be correct, given that the DNA end is closer to TRBJ2-7. The CDR3 sequence is 15 residues long. Per germline, CDR1 MGHDK and CDR2 SYGVNS. Here the CDR3 reads CASSEYGGDSYEQYF. CDR3 nucleotide sequence: TGTGCCAGCAGTGAATATGGAGGCGATTCCTACGAGCAGTACTTC.

There are a few counts of this clonotype. This chain joins TRBV12-3 or TRBV12-4 and TRBJ2-7; 10 nucleotides agree with TRBD1. With V trimmed by 5 bases and J by 5 bases, 9 bases remained unmatched. The CDR3 is made up of 15 amino acids. In DNA, the CDR3 is TGTGCCAGCAGTCCCGGGACAGGGGTTTTACACGAGCAGTACTTC. Translation gives CASSPGTGVLHEQYF.

This clonotype was seen a few times. The chain links TRBV11-2 to TRBJ2-4; possibly TRBD1 or TRBD2 for D (5 bases each). The DNA matches TRBJ2-5 better at its end, which makes the J call doubtful. CDR3 length equals 14 residues. The V gene's germline CDR1 is SGHAT and CDR2 FQNNGV. CDR3 amino acids: CASSLGGSWETQYF. The CDR3 bases are TGTGCCAGCAGCTTAGGGGGGTCGTGGGAGACCCAGTACTTC.

The chain carries TRBV2 and TRBJ2-7; 12 bases line up with TRBD1. This CDR3 has 15 amino acids. V trimming: 3 bases; J trimming: 1 base; junction bases outside the gene matches: 1. Germline V gene data show CDR1 as SNHLY and CDR2 as FYNNEI. The CDR3 DNA sequence: TGTGCCAGCAGTGAGGGACAGGGGGCTTCCTACGAGCAGTACTTC. This gives the protein CASSEGQGASYEQYF.

This clonotype was counted between two and nine times. This rearrangement joins TRBV10-3 to TRBJ2-3, with 11 bases fitting TRBD2. The V and J ends lost 0 bases and 0 bases, in that order; junction bases with no gene match: 8. The CDR3 totals 19 residues. Looked up from germline, CDR1 is ENHRY and CDR2 is SYGVKD. Here the CDR3 reads CAISESRLAGGESTDTQYF. The CDR3 nucleotides are TGTGCCATCAGTGAGTCTCGGCTAGCGGGGGGCGAAAGCACAGATACGCAGTATTTT.

This rearrangement joins TRBV6-6 to TRBJ2-3, with a possible D match to TRBD1 (6 bases). Germline assignment: CDR1 MNHNY and CDR2 SVGAGI (reference sequence). The CDR3 length is 15 residues. Trimming removed 7 bases from V and 0 bases from J, with 14 bases in between. CDR3 in DNA: TGTGCCAGCAAAGAACAGGGCGCGAGCACAGATACGCAGTATTTT. This sequence encodes CASKEQGASTDTQYF.

V gene TRBV7-2 combines with J gene TRBJ2-5; unclear D gene. The CDR3 is made up of 14 amino acids. The germline V gene has CDR1 SGHTA and CDR2 FQGNSA. V lost 6 bases and J lost 2, with 13 bases in between. The CDR3 loop is CASRFPPEQETQYF. CDR3 bases: TGTGCCAGCAGATTCCCGCCAGAGCAAGAGACCCAGTACTTC.

V gene TRBV6-5 combines with J gene TRBJ2-3; D remains unclear. CDR3 length: 14 residues. CDR1 and CDR2 from the germline V gene are MNHEY and SVGAGI. V was cut by 2 bases and J by 4 bases, with 10 bases left in between. The CDR3 coding sequence is TGTGCCAGCAGTTACCCGGTAGGGTCAGATACGCAGTATTTT. Translation gives CASSYPVGSDTQYF.

This clonotype was seen only a few times. The chain recombines TRBV6-6 with TRBJ2-1; D may be TRBD2 (6 bases). Germline lookup yields CDR1 MNHNY and CDR2 SVGAGI (reference sequence). CDR3 length: 17 residues. The V end lost 4 bases, the J end lost 0 bases, and 16 bases lay between the germline ends. CDR3 sequence: CASSWLGGSNSYNEQFF. The CDR3 region has the DNA TGTGCCAGCAGTTGGCTCGGGGGTTCGAACTCCTACAATGAGCAGTTCTTC.

The chain has TRBV12-3 or TRBV12-4 and TRBJ1-5; TRBD1 matches at 9 bases. The junction had 14 bases not matched to a gene; V was cut back by 6 bases and J by 5 bases. The CDR3 consists of 17 residues. CDR3 coding DNA: TGTGCCAGCAGGAGGGACAGGGACGTCGGACAGTATCAGCCCCAGCATTTT. Its protein product is CASRRDRDVGQYQPQHF.

V gene TRBV4-3 combines with J gene TRBJ2-3; 7 bases map to TRBD1. Germline V lookup: CDR1 LGHNA, CDR2 YSLEER. The CDR3 has 16 amino acids. With 0 bases clipped from V and 4 bases from J, the junction kept 7 bases outside the gene matches. DNA for the CDR3: TGCGCCAGCAGCCAAGAAACAGGGGTTAGGTCAGATACGCAGTATTTT. Its translation: CASSQETGVRSDTQYF.

This clonotype turned up a few times. This chain joins TRBV4-1 and TRBJ2-5, with 10 bases fitting TRBD2. Germline lookup yields CDR1 MGHRA and CDR2 YSYEKL. CDR3 length: 19 amino acids. V lost 0 bases to trimming and J lost 8 bases; unmatched junction nucleotides: 18. The CDR3 DNA sequence: TGCGCCAGCAGCCAAGATGAAGCGGGGGGGCTACCCTCTAGAATTACCCAGTACTTC. Amino acid sequence: CASSQDEAGGLPSRITQYF.

This clonotype was counted at least ten times. The CDR3 coding sequence is TGCAGTGCTCGAACCGCGGGACTAGCGGGGGGACCGATGCAAGAGACCCAGTACTTC. This codes for CSARTAGLAGGPMQETQYF. The chain is built from TRBV20-1 and TRBJ2-5, with 15 bases identical to TRBD2. The CDR3 is 19 residues long. Germline CDR1 reads DFQATT; CDR2 reads SNEGSKA (reference sequence). V was pared by 5 bases and J by 2 bases, with 15 bases of the junction left unmatched.

This clonotype has more than one count but fewer than ten. The DNA for the CDR3 is TGTGCCAGCAGCTTAGCTGGCAGGCACACAGATACGCAGTATTTT. It yields the protein CASSLAGRHTDTQYF. The V gene is TRBV7-2, the J gene TRBJ2-3; no definite D call. Trimming shortened V by 0 bases and J by 2 bases, and 9 bases separated the two germline ends. This CDR3 is 15 amino acids long. Germline CDR1 SGHTA, CDR2 FQGNSA.

This sequence joins TRBV12-3 or TRBV12-4 and TRBJ2-7, with D perhaps matching TRBD2 (6 bases). Deletions cut 7 bases from V and 5 bases from J, with 15 bases between. CDR3 length equals 13 residues. The DNA of the CDR3 is TGTGCCAGCACCCGACAAGGGAGGAACGAGCAGTACTTC. This gives the protein CASTRQGRNEQYF.

A few counts support this clonotype. V and J are TRBV7-2 and TRBJ1-2; D might be TRBD1 (6 bases). Trimming pared 8 bases from V and 2 bases from J, leaving 18 bases between. The V gene's germline CDR1 is SGHTA and CDR2 FQGNSA. This CDR3 region has 15 residues. The CDR3 DNA follows: TGTGCCAGCGGCGCACAGGGAAACTCCAACTATGGCTACACCTTC. It is translated as CASGAQGNSNYGYTF. Based on the CDR3 plus reference TRBV7-2 and TRBJ1-2, the full variable domain is GAGVSQSPSNKVTEKGKDVELRCDPISGHTALYWYRQSLGQGLEFLIYFQGNSAPDKSGLPSDRFSAERTGGSVSTLTIQRTQQEDSAVYLCASGAQGNSNYGYTFGSGTRLTVV.

This clonotype has more than one count but fewer than ten. The chain carries TRBV2 and TRBJ2-6, with D unclear. The CDR3 has 14 residues. The V and J ends lost 7 bases and 1 base respectively, with 8 bases between them. Germline lookup yields CDR1 SNHLY and CDR2 FYNNEI. The CDR3, as DNA: TGTGCCAGCATATATCAATCTGGGGCCAACGTCCTGACTTTC. This sequence encodes CASIYQSGANVLTF.

This clonotype was found a few times. The chain couples TRBV7-2 to TRBJ2-4; D is possibly TRBD2 (6 bases). Germline lookup yields CDR1 SGHTA and CDR2 FQGNSA. The CDR3 length is 17 residues. V was trimmed by 5 bases and J by 1 base, leaving 18 bases between them. The CDR3 loop reads CASSPRGDLYAKNIQYF. CDR3 coding DNA: TGTGCCAGCAGCCCGAGAGGGGACTTGTACGCCAAAAACATTCAGTACTTC.

This clonotype was detected many times. The chain joins TRBV7-2 to TRBJ1-5; TRBD1 agrees at 8 bases. The CDR3 length is 13 residues. The germline CDR1 and CDR2 sequences are SGHTA and FQGNSA. Trimming at V came to 6 bases and at J to 5 bases, leaving 3 bases not matched to a gene. The chain's CDR3 is CASSLDRDQPQHF. In nucleotides, the CDR3 is TGTGCCAGCAGTTTGGACAGGGATCAGCCCCAGCATTTT. The variable domain in full, with the rest retrieved from reference TRBV7-2 and TRBJ1-5, is GAGVSQSPSNKVTEKGKDVELRCDPISGHTALYWYRQSLGQGLEFLIYFQGNSAPDKSGLPSDRFSAERTGGSVSTLTIQRTQQEDSAVYLCASSLDRDQPQHFGDGTRLSIL.

The genes are TRBV6-5 and TRBJ1-6, with a weak D call TRBD1 (6 bases). Per the germline V gene, CDR1 is MNHEY and CDR2 is SVGAGI. Trimming pared 10 bases from V and 10 bases from J, leaving 14 bases between. This CDR3 comprises 12 residues. The CDR3 bases are TGTGCCACAGCAGGGGTACGGTCACCCCTCCACTTT. Amino acid sequence: CATAGVRSPLHF.

The chain carries TRBV6-2 or TRBV6-3 and TRBJ1-2; TRBD1 matches at 10 bases. CDR1 and CDR2 from the germline V gene are MNHEY and SVGEGT. This CDR3 has 15 amino acids. With V trimmed by 3 bases and J by 5 bases, 6 bases remained unmatched. CDR3 amino acids: CASSYPGTGVYGYTF. The CDR3 region has the DNA TGTGCCAGCAGTTATCCCGGGACAGGGGTGTATGGCTACACCTTC.

The gene calls are TRBV28 and TRBJ1-2; tentatively, D is TRBD1 (5 bases). CDR3 length: 12 residues. Looked up from germline, CDR1 is MDHEN and CDR2 is SYDVKM. The V end was cut by 9 bases, the J end by 1 base, with 9 bases between. The CDR3 nucleotides read TGTGCCAGGCCGGGGGTTAACTATGGCTACACCTTC. This sequence encodes CARPGVNYGYTF.

The V and J genes are TRBV15 and TRBJ1-1, with no clear D. Trimming shortened V by 4 bases and J by 0 bases, and 9 bases separated the two germline ends. Per the germline V gene, CDR1 is LNHNV and CDR2 is YYDKDF (reference sequence). The CDR3 spans 14 residues. CDR3 nucleotides: TGTGCCACCAGCAAGCTAACAGTGAACACTGAAGCTTTCTTT. It translates to CATSKLTVNTEAFF.